This record looks at one TCR beta chain sequence and its context. Individuals aged about 18 to 100 years were recruited from about two dozen US areas. Before being deemed recovered, Cohort 3 donors had two negative PCRs, clearance, or symptom resolution. These data come from a study of blood T cell repertoires in COVID-19. Study details: Samples of COVID-19 (acute and convalescent) were obtained from the United States, Italy and Spain. From T cells, B-cell-depleted T cells, or PBMCs came the material, which was cDNA or gDNA.

The repertoire was sequenced with immunoSEQ multiplex PCR; TCRdb's copy has only in-frame clones and lacks some. The repertoire holds 300,000 or so clones, with roughly 87% as singletons. The CDR3 runs 14 residues. Germline CDR1 and CDR2: MNHEY and SVGAGI. Trimming removed 0 bases at V and 10 bases at J, with 13 bases between. J is TRBJ2-1 and V is TRBV6-5; possible D gene TRBD2, 6 bases. The sequencing sample was made of PBMCs or T cells enriched from blood (not recorded which). The clonotype was recovered from a woman in her 30s who had recovered from COVID-19. The chain's CDR3 is CASSYSGTVEEQFF. The CDR3 DNA follows: TGTGCCAGCAGTTACTCCGGGACTGTCGAGGAGCAGTTCTTC.